This T cell receptor beta chain appears in the sequencing data of a study of blood T cell repertoires in COVID-19. The overall study: From T cells, B-cell-depleted T cells, or PBMCs came the material, which was cDNA or gDNA.

V lost 5 bases and J lost 6, with 13 bases in between. CDR1 SGHTA and CDR2 FQGNSA come from the germline V gene. This CDR3 has 14 amino acids. In the authors' workflow: Quantification of nucleated cells was approximated via reference gene primer amplification. TCRdb's copy holds only in-frame clones and misses some; the assay was immunoSEQ multiplex PCR. D and trimming were read from the DNA, whereas the V and J calls and clone size are those reported in that table. The sample yields around 20,000 clones, 85% seen once. This clone appeared a single time. The specimen sequenced was peripheral blood. The genes are TRBV7-2 and TRBJ1-4; D remains ambiguous. The clonotype comes from a man older than 75 with acute or convalescent COVID-19. The CDR3 sequence: CASSPDGGYEKLFF. The CDR3 nucleotides read TGTGCCAGCAGCCCCGACGGAGGTTATGAAAAACTGTTTTTT.